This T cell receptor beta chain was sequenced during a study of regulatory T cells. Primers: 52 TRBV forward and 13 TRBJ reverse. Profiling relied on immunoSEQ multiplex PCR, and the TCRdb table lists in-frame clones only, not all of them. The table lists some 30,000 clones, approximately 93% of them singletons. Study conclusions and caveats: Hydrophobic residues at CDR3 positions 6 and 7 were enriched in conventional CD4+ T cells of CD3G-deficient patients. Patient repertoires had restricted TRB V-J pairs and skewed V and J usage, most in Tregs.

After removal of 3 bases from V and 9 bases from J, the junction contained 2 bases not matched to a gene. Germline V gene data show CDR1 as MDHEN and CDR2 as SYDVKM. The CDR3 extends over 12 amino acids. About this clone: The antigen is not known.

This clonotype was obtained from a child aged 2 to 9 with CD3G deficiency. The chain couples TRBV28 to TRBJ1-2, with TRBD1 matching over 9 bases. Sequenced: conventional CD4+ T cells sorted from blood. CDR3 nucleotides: TGTGCCAGCAGTTTTACAGGGGGCAGCTACACCTTC. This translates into CASSFTGGSYTF.